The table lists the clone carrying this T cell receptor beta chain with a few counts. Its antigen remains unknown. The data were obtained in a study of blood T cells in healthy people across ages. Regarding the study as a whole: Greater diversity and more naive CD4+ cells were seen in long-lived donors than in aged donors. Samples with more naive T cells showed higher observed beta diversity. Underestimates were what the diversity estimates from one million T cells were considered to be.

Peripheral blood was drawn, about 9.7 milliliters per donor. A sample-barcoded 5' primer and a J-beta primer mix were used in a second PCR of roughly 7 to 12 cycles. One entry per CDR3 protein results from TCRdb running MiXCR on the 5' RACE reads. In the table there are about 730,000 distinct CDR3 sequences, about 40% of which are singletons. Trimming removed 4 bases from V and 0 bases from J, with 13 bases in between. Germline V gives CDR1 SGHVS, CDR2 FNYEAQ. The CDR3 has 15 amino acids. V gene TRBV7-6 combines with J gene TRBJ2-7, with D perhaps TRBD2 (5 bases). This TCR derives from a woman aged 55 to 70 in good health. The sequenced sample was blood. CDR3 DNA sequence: TGTGCCAGCAGCTCGGACTTCCTGAGCTCCTACGAGCAGTACTTC. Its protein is CASSSDFLSSYEQYF.